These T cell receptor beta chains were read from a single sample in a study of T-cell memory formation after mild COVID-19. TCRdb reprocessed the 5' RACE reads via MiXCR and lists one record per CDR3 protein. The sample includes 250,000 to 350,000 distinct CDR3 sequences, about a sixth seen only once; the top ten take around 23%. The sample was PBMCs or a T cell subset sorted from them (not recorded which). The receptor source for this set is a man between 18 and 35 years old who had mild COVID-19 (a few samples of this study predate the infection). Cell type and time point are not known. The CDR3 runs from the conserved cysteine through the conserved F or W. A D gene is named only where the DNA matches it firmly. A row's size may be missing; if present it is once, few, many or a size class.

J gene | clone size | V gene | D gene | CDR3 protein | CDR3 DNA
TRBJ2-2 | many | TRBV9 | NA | CASSVGTGELFF | TGTGCCAGCAGCGTAGGCACCGGGGAGCTGTTTTTT
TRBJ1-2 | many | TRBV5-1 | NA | CASRRDMQGGYTF | TGCGCCAGCAGACGGGACATGCAAGGAGGCTACACCTTC
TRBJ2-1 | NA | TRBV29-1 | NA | CSVIQGIDEQFF | TGCAGCGTTATACAGGGTATCGATGAGCAGTTCTTC
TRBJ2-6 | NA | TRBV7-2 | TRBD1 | CASSPQGRSGANVLTF | TGTGCCAGCAGTCCACAGGGGCGCTCTGGGGCCAACGTCCTGACTTTC
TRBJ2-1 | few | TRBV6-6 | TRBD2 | CASSYSASGRYNEQFF | TGTGCCAGCAGTTACTCTGCTAGCGGGAGATACAATGAGCAGTTCTTC
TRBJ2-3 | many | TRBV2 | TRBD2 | CASRSGGDTDTQYF | TGTGCCAGCCGTAGCGGGGGGGACACAGATACGCAGTATTTT
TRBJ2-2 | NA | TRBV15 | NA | CATSLRTFTGELFF | TGTGCCACCAGCCTCAGGACATTCACCGGGGAGCTGTTTTTT
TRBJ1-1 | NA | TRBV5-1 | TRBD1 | CASSFGQVNTEAFF | TGCGCCAGCAGTTTTGGACAGGTTAACACTGAAGCTTTCTTT
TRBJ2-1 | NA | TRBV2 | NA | CASRPTSKQFF | TGTGCCAGCAGGCCGACTAGTAAGCAGTTCTTC
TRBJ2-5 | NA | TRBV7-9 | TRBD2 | CASSFGLAPPGTQYF | TGTGCCAGCAGCTTCGGACTAGCGCCTCCGGGGACCCAGTACTTC
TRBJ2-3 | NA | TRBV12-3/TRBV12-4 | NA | CASSPTAVDTQYF | TGTGCCAGCAGCCCGACGGCTGTAGATACGCAGTATTTT
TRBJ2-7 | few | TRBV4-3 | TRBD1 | CASRQGDEQYF | TGCGCCAGCAGACAGGGGGACGAGCAGTACTTC
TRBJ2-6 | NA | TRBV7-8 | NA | CASSPRGRGGFGANVLTF | TGTGCCAGCAGCCCCCGGGGACGGGGCGGTTTTGGGGCCAACGTCCTGACTTTC
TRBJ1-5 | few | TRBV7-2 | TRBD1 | CASSLFDRGYQPQHF | TGTGCCAGCAGCTTATTCGACAGGGGGTATCAGCCCCAGCATTTT
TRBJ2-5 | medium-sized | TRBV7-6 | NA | CASSPGETQYF | TGTGCCAGCAGCCCTGGGGAGACCCAGTACTTC
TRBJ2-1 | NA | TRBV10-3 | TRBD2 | CAISEGRDEQFF | TGTGCCATCAGTGAGGGGAGGGATGAGCAGTTCTTC
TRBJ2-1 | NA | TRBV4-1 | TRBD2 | CASSSPGLEDEQFF | TGCGCCAGCAGCTCCCCGGGACTAGAAGATGAGCAGTTCTTC